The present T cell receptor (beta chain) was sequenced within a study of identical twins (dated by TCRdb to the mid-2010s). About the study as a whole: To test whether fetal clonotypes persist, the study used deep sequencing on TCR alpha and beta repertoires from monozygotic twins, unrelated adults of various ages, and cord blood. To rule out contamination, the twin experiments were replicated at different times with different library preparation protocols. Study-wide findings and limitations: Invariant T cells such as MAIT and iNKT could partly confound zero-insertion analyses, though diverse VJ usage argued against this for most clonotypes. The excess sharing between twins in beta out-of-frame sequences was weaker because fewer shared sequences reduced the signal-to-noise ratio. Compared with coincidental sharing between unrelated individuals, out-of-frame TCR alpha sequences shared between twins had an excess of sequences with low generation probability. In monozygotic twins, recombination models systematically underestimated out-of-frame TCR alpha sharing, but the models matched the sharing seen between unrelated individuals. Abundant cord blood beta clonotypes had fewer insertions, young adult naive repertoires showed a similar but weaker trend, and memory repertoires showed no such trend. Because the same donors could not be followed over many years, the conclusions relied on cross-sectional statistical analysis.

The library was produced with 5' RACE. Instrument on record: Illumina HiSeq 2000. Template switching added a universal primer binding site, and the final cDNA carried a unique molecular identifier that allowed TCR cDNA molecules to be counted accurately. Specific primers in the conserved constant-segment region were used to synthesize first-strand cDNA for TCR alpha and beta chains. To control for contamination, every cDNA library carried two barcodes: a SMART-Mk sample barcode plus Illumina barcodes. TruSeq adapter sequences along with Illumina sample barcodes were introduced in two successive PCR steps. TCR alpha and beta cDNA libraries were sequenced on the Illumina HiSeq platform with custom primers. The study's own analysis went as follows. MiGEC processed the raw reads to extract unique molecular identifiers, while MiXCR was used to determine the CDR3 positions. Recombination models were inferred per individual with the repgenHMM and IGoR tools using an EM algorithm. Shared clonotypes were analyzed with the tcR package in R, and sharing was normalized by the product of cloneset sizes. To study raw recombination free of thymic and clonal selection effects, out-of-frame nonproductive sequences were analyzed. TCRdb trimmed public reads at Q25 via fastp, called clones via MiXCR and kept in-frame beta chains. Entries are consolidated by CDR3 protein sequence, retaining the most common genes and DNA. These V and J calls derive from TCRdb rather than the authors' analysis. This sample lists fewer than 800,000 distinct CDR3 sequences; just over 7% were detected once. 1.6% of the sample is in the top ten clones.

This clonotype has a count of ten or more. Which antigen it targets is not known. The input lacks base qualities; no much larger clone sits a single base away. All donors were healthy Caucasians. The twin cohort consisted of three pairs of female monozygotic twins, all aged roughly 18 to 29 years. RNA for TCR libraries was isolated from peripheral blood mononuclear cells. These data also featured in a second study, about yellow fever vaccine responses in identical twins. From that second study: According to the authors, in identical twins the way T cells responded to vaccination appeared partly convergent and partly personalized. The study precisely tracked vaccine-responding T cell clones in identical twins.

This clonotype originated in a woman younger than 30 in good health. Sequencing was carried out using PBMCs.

The base sequence is TGTGCCAGCAGTGAATGGGCGGGAGGGGTGGATACGCAGTATTTT. It codes for CASSEWAGGVDTQYF. The V gene is TRBV25-1 and the J gene is TRBJ2-3, and 9 bases in between align with TRBD2. CDR1 MGHDK and CDR2 SYGVNS are derived from the germline V gene. Trimming leaves V shorter by 1 base and J shorter by 6 bases, with the junction holding 5 bases beyond the gene matches. Reading from cysteine to phenylalanine, the CDR3 counts 15 amino acids. Of the read, only the CDR3 DNA is kept; its 45 bases are in frame from base 1.